The following is a T cell receptor beta chain sequence with its context. This specimen comes from a study of blood T cell repertoires in COVID-19. Study context: The origin of the acute and convalescent COVID-19 samples was the United States, Italy and Spain. Nucleic acid was either cDNA or gDNA, and it came from T cells, B-cell-depleted T cells, or PBMCs.

V was clipped by 2 bases and J by 3 bases, with 11 bases between them. The CDR3 sequence is 15 residues long. Germline lookup yields CDR1 MGHRA and CDR2 YSYEKL. As originally analysed: From reference gene primer amplification, estimates of nucleated cell counts were derived. The table came from immunoSEQ multiplex PCR; TCRdb's copy has only in-frame clones and leaves some out. V and J calls and clone size are copied from that table; D and trimming were computed from the DNA. The sample shows 250,000 or so clones, around 90% of them seen only once. Sequencing input: peripheral blood. The J gene is TRBJ2-1, the V gene TRBV4-1; TRBD2 might be the D (5 bases). The receptor was isolated from a woman in her thirties or forties who had recovered from COVID-19. The CDR3 protein is CASSQTLVIYNEQFF. CDR3 nucleotides: TGCGCCAGCAGCCAAACACTAGTAATCTACAATGAGCAGTTCTTC.